Below, one TCR beta chain is given with its context. This sample was included in a study of cytomegalovirus exposure and HLA in healthy donors. PCR involved 60 Vbeta and 13 Jbeta primers. TCRdb's table, derived via immunoSEQ multiplex PCR, lists solely in-frame clones and lacks some. The sample holds some 170,000 clones; roughly four fifths are singletons and the top ten take about 1.9%. This CDR3 has 17 residues. V shed 7 bases and J shed 5 bases, with 25 bases lying between them. Germline assignment: CDR1 MRHNA and CDR2 SNTAGT. The sequence was collected from a woman aged 18-29 years in good health and CMV-seronegative. J is TRBJ2-3 and V is TRBV6-4, with a possible D match to TRBD1 (8 bases). Input material: PBMCs. The CDR3 loop reads CASIPRTGGAFGDTQYF. The CDR3 DNA follows: TGTGCCAGCATTCCTAGAACAGGGGGGGCTTTCGGAGATACGCAGTATTTT.